Below are 11 T cell receptor beta chains sequenced from a single sample in a study of tumor and adjacent non-tumor tissue in lung cancer. The library came from three nested PCR rounds adapted from ARM-PCR protocols. TCRdb called the multiplex PCR reads again in MiXCR, with one record for every CDR3 protein. The sample consists of roughly 75,000 distinct CDR3 sequences, around 65% of them appearing once. RNA was extracted from bulk tissue without any cell sorting. This non-tumor lung sample came from over 3 cm beyond the tumor edge. Sequenced sample: distant non-tumor lung tissue. The receptors originated from a woman between 45 and 65 years old with non-small cell lung cancer.

This clonotype was detected many times. J is TRBJ2-7 and V is TRBV29-1; tentatively, D is TRBD1 (5 bases). Germline V lookup: CDR1 SQVTM, CDR2 ANQGSEA. This CDR3 contains 11 residues. Trimming shortened V by 5 bases and J by 7 bases, and 12 bases separated the two germline ends. CDR3: CSVHSSGEQYF. The CDR3 DNA follows: TGCAGCGTTCACAGCTCAGGGGAGCAGTACTTC.

The chain combines TRBV28 with TRBJ2-2, with TRBD2 matching over 10 bases. V was clipped by 5 bases and J by 3 bases; unmatched bases: 6. Germline V gives CDR1 MDHEN, CDR2 SYDVKM. The CDR3 is made up of 16 amino acids. CDR3 sequence reads: CASSPPAGGYTGELFF. CDR3 DNA: TGTGCCAGCAGTCCTCCAGCGGGAGGGTACACCGGGGAGCTGTTTTTT.

This rearrangement joins TRBV20-1 to TRBJ2-1, with 9 bases lining up with TRBD1. CDR1 DFQATT and CDR2 SNEGSKA come from the germline V gene (reference sequence). V was clipped by 0 bases and J by 8 bases; unmatched bases: 14. CDR3 length: 17 amino acids. The CDR3 bases are TGCAGTGCTAGAGAGTGGAGATGGGACAGGGAAGCCGATGAGCAGTTCTTC. This translates into CSAREWRWDREADEQFF.

To note about this clonotype: This may arise from a read error, as a much more abundant clone is one base away. The CDR3 bases are TGTGCCAGCAGTTACAATCGCGAGCAGTACTTC. Encoded protein: CASSYNREQYF. J is TRBJ2-7 and V is TRBV6-2 or TRBV6-3; D gene uncertain. This CDR3 contains 11 residues. The germline V and J ends were trimmed by 2 bases and 6 bases, with 5 bases remaining between them. Per germline, CDR1 MNHEY and CDR2 SVGEGT.

This clonotype came up many times. The rearrangement uses TRBV5-6 and TRBJ2-5; 7 bases align to TRBD2. V lost 2 bases to trimming and J lost 4 bases; unmatched junction nucleotides: 11. CDR1 SGHDT and CDR2 YYEEEE come from the germline V gene. This CDR3 is built from 16 residues. CDR3: CASSFIRGVVGETQYF. The DNA for the CDR3 is TGTGCCAGCAGCTTCATACGGGGGGTTGTGGGAGAGACCCAGTACTTC.

This clonotype was observed once. A read error may be the cause here, since a much bigger clone is one base away. The V call is TRBV10-3, the J call TRBJ2-7, with 9 positions matching TRBD1. This CDR3 is built from 13 residues. CDR1 ENHRY and CDR2 SYGVKD come from the germline V gene. The CDR3 DNA is TGTGCCATCAGCCCGGGACAGGGCTACGAGGAGTACTTC. Translation: CAISPGQGYEEYF.

In this sample, this clonotype turned up a few times. At one boundary the junction diverges from the germline segment, which might be a read error. CDR3 sequence (DNA): TGTGCCAGTAGTACCCGACAGAGGAACATTGAAGCTTTCTTT. Residues: CASSTRQRNIEAFF. V usage is TRBV19 and J usage is TRBJ1-1; weak D call: TRBD1 (5 bases). The CDR3 length is 14 residues. Germline CDR1 LNHDA, CDR2 SQIVND (reference sequence). Based on the CDR3 plus reference TRBV19 and TRBJ1-1, the full variable domain is DGGITQSPKYLFRKEGQNVTLSCEQNLNHDAMYWYRQDPGQGLRLIYYSQIVNDFQKGDIAEGYSVSREKKESFPLTVTSAQKNPTAFYLCASSTRQRNIEAFFGQGTRLTVV.

A remark on this clonotype: A read error may be the cause here, since a much bigger clone is one base away. The rearrangement joins TRBV12-3 or TRBV12-4 to TRBJ1-2; a weak D match, TRBD1 (6 bases). The CDR3 loop spans 14 amino acids. V lost 4 bases and J 1 base, leaving 10 bases between the germline ends. CDR3 in amino acids: CASSWTDYNYGYTF. For the CDR3, the DNA is TGTGCCAGCAGTTGGACAGATTATAACTATGGCTACACCTTC.

The chain combines TRBV20-1 with TRBJ2-2; D ambiguous. This CDR3 region has 16 residues. Trimming stripped 0 bases from V and 1 base from J, with 12 bases between. Germline values: CDR1 DFQATT, CDR2 SNEGSKA (reference sequence). The CDR3 spells CSARDRRHVNTGELFF. CDR3 bases: TGCAGTGCTAGAGATAGGCGTCATGTGAACACCGGGGAGCTGTTTTTT.

Points on this clonotype: The CDR3 carries no conserved terminal phenylalanine or tryptophan, so it likely arises from a read error. The chain combines TRBV4-3 with TRBJ2-1, with 11 bases identical to TRBD2. CDR1 and CDR2 (germline): LGHNA, YSLEER. The CDR3 runs 15 residues. V shed 3 bases, J shed 8 bases, and the junction held 6 bases outside the gene matches. CDR3: CASSQIAGGVDEQFI. The CDR3 DNA follows: TGCGCCAGCAGCCAGATAGCGGGAGGGGTCGATGAGCAGTTCATC.

V gene TRBV12-3 or TRBV12-4 combines with J gene TRBJ1-5; no clear D. The J call may be in error: the DNA end matches TRBJ2-3 better. The CDR3 runs 13 residues. The DNA for the CDR3 is TGTGCCAGCAGTTTACGGGTGAATCAGCCTCAGTATTTT. This sequence encodes CASSLRVNQPQYF.